The clone carrying this T cell receptor beta chain was detected only once. The data were taken from a study of blood T cell repertoires in COVID-19. Study at large: Whether acute or convalescent, the COVID-19 samples came from the United States, Italy and Spain. The cDNA or gDNA used as material had been derived from T cells, B-cell-depleted T cells, or PBMCs.

Germline V gene data show CDR1 as SGHTA and CDR2 as FQGNSA. V was clipped by 5 bases and J by 1 base, with 14 bases between them. This CDR3 has 15 amino acids. In the study's own analysis: For nucleated cells, counts were estimated from reference gene primer amplification. Profiling relied on immunoSEQ multiplex PCR, and the TCRdb table lists in-frame clones only, not all of them. The V and J calls and clone size were taken over from that table, and D and trimming were inferred from the DNA. The sample includes 150,000 to 200,000 clones, 82% seen only once; the top ten take roughly 8.1%. J is TRBJ1-1 and V is TRBV7-2; perhaps TRBD1 as D (6 bases). The sequenced material came from peripheral blood. The TCR was taken from a woman in her seventies with acute or convalescent COVID-19. The CDR3 DNA sequence: TGTGCCAGCAGCCGCGGGGGCATTGGGAACACTGAAGCTTTCTTT. It specifies CASSRGGIGNTEAFF.